The 12 T cell receptor beta chains reported below all come from one sample, sequenced in a study of shared clonotypes between healthy human individuals. Clones were sequenced by immunoSEQ multiplex PCR, and TCRdb holds only the in-frame ones, with some missing. The sample includes about 1 million clones, 70% to 80% of them seen just once. The sequencing input was memory CD4+ T cells sorted from blood. Regarding subset: CD45RA-negative fraction. Every receptor here comes from a man in his late teens or twenties in good health.

V gene TRBV11-2 combines with J gene TRBJ2-3, with 12 bases that match TRBD1. Per the germline V gene, CDR1 is SGHAT and CDR2 is FQNNGV. The ends lost 3 bases at V and 2 bases at J; junction bases unmatched: 3. This CDR3 has 16 residues. The CDR3 spells CASSFGTGGLTDTQYF. CDR3 coding DNA: TGTGCCAGCAGCTTCGGGACAGGGGGCCTCACAGATACGCAGTATTTT.

This chain uses TRBV2 with TRBJ2-2; 7 positions match TRBD2. V was pared by 7 bases and J by 4 bases, with 9 bases of the junction left unmatched. Looked up from germline, CDR1 is SNHLY and CDR2 is FYNNEI. The CDR3 covers 15 residues. CDR3 bases: TGTGCCAGCAAAAGGGAGGGTTCGGGCACCGGGGAGCTGTTTTTT. Translated, it gives CASKREGSGTGELFF.

V and J are TRBV6-6 and TRBJ1-1; D possibly corresponds to TRBD1 (5 bases). Germline V CDR1 and CDR2: MNHNY, SVGAGI (reference sequence). CDR3 length: 15 residues. Trimming shortened V by 5 bases and J by 0 bases, and 13 bases separated the two germline ends. DNA for the CDR3: TGTGCCAGCAGTGGGACCCTTGGCGTGAACACTGAAGCTTTCTTT. As protein: CASSGTLGVNTEAFF.

The V and J genes are TRBV5-1 and TRBJ2-2; the match to TRBD2 covers 7 bases. Germline V gene data show CDR1 as SGHRS and CDR2 as YFSETQ. The length of the CDR3 is 17 residues. Trimming cost V 1 base and J 0 bases; bases outside gene matches: 6. CDR3 sequence reads: CASSLRPGGTNTGELFF. CDR3 nucleotide sequence: TGCGCCAGCAGCTTGCGGCCCGGGGGGACGAACACCGGGGAGCTGTTTTTT.

The chain has TRBV7-2 and TRBJ2-2, with TRBD2 matching 7 bases. Trimming took 5 bases from V and 3 from J; bases not matched to a gene: 6. The CDR3 contains 15 residues. Looked up from germline, CDR1 is SGHTA and CDR2 is FQGNSA. For the CDR3, the DNA is TGTGCCAGCAGCCCTAGGGCGGGGGACACCGGGGAGCTGTTTTTT. Protein: CASSPRAGDTGELFF.

This clone was seen once. The V gene is TRBV30, the J gene TRBJ1-2; D possibly corresponds to TRBD1 (6 bases). Trimming left V 3 bases short and J 7 bases short, with 15 bases between. This CDR3 has 13 amino acids. Germline CDR1 is GTSNPN and CDR2 is SVGIG (reference sequence). The CDR3 region is CAWRQGGVSGYTF. For the CDR3, the DNA is TGTGCCTGGAGACAGGGCGGGGTGAGTGGCTACACCTTC.

V gene TRBV9 combines with J gene TRBJ2-3, with 9 nucleotides matching TRBD2. CDR3 size: 16 residues. Germline loops: CDR1 SGDLS, CDR2 YYNGEE. The junction had 5 bases not matched to a gene; V was cut back by 0 bases and J by 3 bases. The CDR3 DNA reads as TGTGCCAGCAGCGTAGCGGAACTAGCGGGTACAGATACGCAGTATTTT. Protein sequence: CASSVAELAGTDTQYF. The complete variable domain, with remaining parts taken from reference TRBV9 and TRBJ2-3, reads DSGVTQTPKHLITATGQRVTLRCSPRSGDLSVYWYQQSLDQGLQFLIQYYNGEERAKGNILERFSAQQFPDLHSELNLSSLELGDSALYFCASSVAELAGTDTQYFGPGTRLTVL.

The chain links TRBV6-1 to TRBJ2-1; 9 positions agree with TRBD1. The V segment lost 4 bases and the J segment 4 bases; nucleotides outside the gene matches: 5. CDR3 length: 15 amino acids. CDR1 and CDR2 from the germline V gene are MNHNS and SASEGT. The CDR3 DNA reads as TGTGCCAGCAGTGGAGACAGGGGGGGATACAATGAGCAGTTCTTC. This codes for CASSGDRGGYNEQFF.

This clone was seen a few times. The chain carries TRBV30 and TRBJ1-5; D is possibly TRBD1 (6 bases). The CDR3 covers 15 residues. V was cut by 2 bases and J by 4 bases, with 15 bases left in between. Germline V lookup: CDR1 GTSNPN, CDR2 SVGIG (reference sequence). CDR3 residues: CAWSHGDTSNQPQHF. The DNA of the CDR3 is TGTGCCTGGAGTCATGGGGACACAAGTAATCAGCCCCAGCATTTT.

The chain carries TRBV7-6 and TRBJ2-7, with D maybe TRBD1 (6 bases). V dropped 4 bases and J dropped 3 bases, with 10 bases sitting between them. Germline lookup yields CDR1 SGHVS and CDR2 FNYEAQ. This CDR3 region has 13 residues. The CDR3 coding sequence is TGTGCCAGCAGCTCCGCGGACAGCTACGAGCAGTACTTC. It translates to CASSSADSYEQYF. The variable domain in full, with the rest retrieved from reference TRBV7-6 and TRBJ2-7, is GAGVSQSPRYKVTKRGQDVALRCDPISGHVSLYWYRQALGQGPEFLTYFNYEAQQDKSGLPNDRFSAERPEGSISTLTIQRTEQRDSAMYRCASSSADSYEQYFGPGTRLTVT.

The chain links TRBV12-5 to TRBJ2-7, with 10 positions matching TRBD1. The CDR3 loop spans 14 amino acids. From germline, CDR1 is LGHNT and CDR2 FRNRAP. With V trimmed by 5 bases and J by 4 bases, 5 bases remained unmatched. The CDR3 coding sequence is TGTGCTAGTGGTCCGACAGGGGGCACGTACGAGCAGTACTTC. This encodes CASGPTGGTYEQYF.

The chain employs TRBV9 and TRBJ1-4, with TRBD1 identical over 11 bases. Germline trimming cut 0 bases from V and 7 bases from J; bases unmatched to any gene: 2. CDR1 SGDLS and CDR2 YYNGEE come from the germline V gene. CDR3 size: 15 residues. CDR3: CASSVGDRGIEKLFF. CDR3 coding DNA: TGTGCCAGCAGCGTAGGGGACAGGGGGATTGAAAAACTGTTTTTT.